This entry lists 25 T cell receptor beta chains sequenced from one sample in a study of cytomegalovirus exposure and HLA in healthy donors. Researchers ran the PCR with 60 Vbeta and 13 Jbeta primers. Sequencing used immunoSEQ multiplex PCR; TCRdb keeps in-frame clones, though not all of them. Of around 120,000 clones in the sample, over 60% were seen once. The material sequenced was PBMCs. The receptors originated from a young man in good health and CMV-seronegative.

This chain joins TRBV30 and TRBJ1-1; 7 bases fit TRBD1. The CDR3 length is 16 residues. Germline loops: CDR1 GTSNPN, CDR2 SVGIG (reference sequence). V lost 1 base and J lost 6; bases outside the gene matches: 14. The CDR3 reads CAWSDPLDRLTSEAFF. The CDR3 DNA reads TGTGCCTGGAGTGACCCCTTGGACAGGTTAACATCTGAAGCTTTCTTT. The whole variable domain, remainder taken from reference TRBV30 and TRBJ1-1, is SQTIHQWPATLVQPVGSPLSLECTVEGTSNPNLYWYRQAAGRGLQLLFYSVGIGQISSEVPQNLSASRPQDRQFILSSKKLLLSDSGFYLCAWSDPLDRLTSEAFFGQGTRLTVV.

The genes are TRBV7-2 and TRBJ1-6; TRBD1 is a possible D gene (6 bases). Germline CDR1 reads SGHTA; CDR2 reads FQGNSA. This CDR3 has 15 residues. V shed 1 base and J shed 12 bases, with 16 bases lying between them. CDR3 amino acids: CASSLGVQGSGPLHF. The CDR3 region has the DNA TGTGCCAGCAGCTTAGGTGTACAGGGATCCGGACCCCTCCACTTT.

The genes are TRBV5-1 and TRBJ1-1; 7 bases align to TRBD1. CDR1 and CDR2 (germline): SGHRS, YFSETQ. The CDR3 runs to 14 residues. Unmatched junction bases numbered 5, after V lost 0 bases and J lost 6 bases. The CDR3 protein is CASSLGTGVAEAFF. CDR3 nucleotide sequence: TGCGCCAGCAGCTTGGGGACAGGCGTCGCTGAAGCTTTCTTT.

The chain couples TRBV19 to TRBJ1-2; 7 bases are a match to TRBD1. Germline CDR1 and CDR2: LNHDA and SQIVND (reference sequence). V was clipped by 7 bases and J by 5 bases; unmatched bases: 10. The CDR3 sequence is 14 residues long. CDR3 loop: CASKIRSQGYGYTF. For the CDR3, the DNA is TGTGCCAGTAAAATACGGTCACAGGGGTATGGCTACACCTTC.

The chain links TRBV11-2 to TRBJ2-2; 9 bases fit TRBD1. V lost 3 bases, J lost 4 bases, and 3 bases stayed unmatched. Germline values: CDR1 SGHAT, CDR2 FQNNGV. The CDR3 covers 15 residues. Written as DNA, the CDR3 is TGTGCCAGCAGCTTGGGACAGGGAAGCACCGGGGAGCTGTTTTTT. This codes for CASSLGQGSTGELFF. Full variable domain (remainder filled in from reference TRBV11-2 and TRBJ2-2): EAGVAQSPRYKIIEKRQSVAFWCNPISGHATLYWYQQILGQGPKLLIQFQNNGVVDDSQLPKDRFSAERLKGVDSTLKIQPAKLEDSAVYLCASSLGQGSTGELFFGEGSRLTVL.

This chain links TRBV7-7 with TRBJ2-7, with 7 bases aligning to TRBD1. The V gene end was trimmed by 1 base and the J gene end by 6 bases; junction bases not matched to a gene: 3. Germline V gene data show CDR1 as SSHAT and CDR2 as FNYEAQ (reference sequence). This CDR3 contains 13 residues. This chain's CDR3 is CASSLESGGEQYF. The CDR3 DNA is TGTGCCAGCAGCTTAGAGTCAGGGGGCGAGCAGTACTTC.

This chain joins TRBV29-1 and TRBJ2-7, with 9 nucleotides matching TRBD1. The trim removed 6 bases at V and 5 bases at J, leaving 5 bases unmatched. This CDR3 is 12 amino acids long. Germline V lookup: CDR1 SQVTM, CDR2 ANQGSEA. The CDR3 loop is CSVGGQGHEQYF. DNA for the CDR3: TGCAGCGTGGGGGGACAGGGCCACGAGCAGTACTTC.

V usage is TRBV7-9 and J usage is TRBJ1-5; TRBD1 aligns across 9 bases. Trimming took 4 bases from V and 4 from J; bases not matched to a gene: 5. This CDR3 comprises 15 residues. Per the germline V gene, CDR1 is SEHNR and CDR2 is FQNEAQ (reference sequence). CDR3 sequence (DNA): TGTGCCAGCAGCTCCACCGGGACAGGGAATCAGCCCCAGCATTTT. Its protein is CASSSTGTGNQPQHF.

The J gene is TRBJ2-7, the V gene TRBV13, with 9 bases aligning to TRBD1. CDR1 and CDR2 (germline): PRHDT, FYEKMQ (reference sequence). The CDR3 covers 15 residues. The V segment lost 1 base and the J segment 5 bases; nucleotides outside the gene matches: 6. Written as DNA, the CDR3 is TGTGCCAGCAGCTTAGTCACCGGGACAGGGAACGAGCAGTACTTC. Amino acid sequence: CASSLVTGTGNEQYF.

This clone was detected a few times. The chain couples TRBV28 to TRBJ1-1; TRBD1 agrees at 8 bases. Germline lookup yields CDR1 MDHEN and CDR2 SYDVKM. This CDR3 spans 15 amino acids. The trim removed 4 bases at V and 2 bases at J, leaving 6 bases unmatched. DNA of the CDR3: TGTGCCAGCAGTTCATGGGACAGGAAAAACACTGAAGCTTTCTTT. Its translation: CASSSWDRKNTEAFF.

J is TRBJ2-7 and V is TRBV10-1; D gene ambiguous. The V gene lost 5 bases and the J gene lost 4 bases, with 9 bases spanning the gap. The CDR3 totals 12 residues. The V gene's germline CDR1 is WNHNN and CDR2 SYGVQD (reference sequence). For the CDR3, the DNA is TGCGCCAGCAGTACCGACAAGTACGAGCAGTACTTC. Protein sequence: CASSTDKYEQYF.

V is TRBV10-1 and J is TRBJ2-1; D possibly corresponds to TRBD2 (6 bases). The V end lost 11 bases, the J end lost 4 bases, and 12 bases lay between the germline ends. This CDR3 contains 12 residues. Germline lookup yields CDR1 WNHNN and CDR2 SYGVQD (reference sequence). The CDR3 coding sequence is TGCGCCCGGCGGGGATTTTACAATGAGCAGTTCTTC. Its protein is CARRGFYNEQFF.

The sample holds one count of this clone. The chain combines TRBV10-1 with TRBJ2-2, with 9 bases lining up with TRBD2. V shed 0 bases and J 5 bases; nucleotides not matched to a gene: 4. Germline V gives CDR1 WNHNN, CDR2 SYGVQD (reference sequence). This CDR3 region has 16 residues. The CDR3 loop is CASSESKRGVTGELFF. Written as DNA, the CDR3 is TGCGCCAGCAGTGAGTCAAAGCGGGGGGTTACCGGGGAGCTGTTTTTT.

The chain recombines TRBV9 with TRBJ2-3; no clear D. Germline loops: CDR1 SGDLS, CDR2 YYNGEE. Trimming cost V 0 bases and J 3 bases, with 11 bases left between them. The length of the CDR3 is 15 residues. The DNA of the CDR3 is TGTGCCAGCAGCGTAGGTCAAACTTTTACAGATACGCAGTATTTT. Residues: CASSVGQTFTDTQYF.

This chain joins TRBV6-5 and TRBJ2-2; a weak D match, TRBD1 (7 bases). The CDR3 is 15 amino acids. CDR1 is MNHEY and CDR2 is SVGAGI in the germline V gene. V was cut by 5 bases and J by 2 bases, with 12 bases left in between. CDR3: CASSPRGENTGELFF. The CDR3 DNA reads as TGTGCCAGCAGTCCCAGGGGGGAAAACACCGGGGAGCTGTTTTTT.

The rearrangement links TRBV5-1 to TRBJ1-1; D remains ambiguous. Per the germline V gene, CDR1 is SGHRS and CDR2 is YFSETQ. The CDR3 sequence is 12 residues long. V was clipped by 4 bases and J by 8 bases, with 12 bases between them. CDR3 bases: TGCGCCAGCAGCCAGGCCCCCCGGGAAGCTTTCTTT. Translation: CASSQAPREAFF.

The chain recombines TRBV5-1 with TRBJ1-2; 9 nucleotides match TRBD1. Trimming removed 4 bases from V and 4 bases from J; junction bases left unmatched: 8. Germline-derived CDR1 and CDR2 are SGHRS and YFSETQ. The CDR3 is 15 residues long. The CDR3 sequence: CASSVNRGRTYGYTF. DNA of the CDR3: TGCGCCAGCAGCGTAAACAGGGGGCGAACCTATGGCTACACCTTC.

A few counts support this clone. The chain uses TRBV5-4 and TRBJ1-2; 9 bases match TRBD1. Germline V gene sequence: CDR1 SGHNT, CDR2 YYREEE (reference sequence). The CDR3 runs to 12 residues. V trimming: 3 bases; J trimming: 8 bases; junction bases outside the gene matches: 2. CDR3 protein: CASSSQGAGYTF. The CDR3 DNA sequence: TGTGCCAGCAGCTCACAGGGGGCGGGCTACACCTTC.

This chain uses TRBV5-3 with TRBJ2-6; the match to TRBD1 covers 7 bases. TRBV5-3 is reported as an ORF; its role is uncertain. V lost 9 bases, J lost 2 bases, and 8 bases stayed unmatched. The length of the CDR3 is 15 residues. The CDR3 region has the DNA TGTGCCACGAGGCTAGGGGGCCCTGGGGCCAACGTCCTGACTTTC. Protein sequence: CATRLGGPGANVLTF.

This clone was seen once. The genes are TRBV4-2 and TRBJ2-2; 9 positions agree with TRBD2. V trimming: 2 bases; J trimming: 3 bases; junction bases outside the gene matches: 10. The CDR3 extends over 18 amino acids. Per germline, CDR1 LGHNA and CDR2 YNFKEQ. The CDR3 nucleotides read TGTGCCAGCAGCCAACCCGATCTTAGCGGGAGCCACACCGGGGAGCTGTTTTTT. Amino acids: CASSQPDLSGSHTGELFF.

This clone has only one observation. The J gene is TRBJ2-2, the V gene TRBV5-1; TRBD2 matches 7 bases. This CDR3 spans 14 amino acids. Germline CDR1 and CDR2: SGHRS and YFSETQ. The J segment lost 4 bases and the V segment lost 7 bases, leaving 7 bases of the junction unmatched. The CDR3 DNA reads TGCGCCAGCGGGCGGGAGTCTGGCACCGGGGAGCTGTTTTTT. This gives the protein CASGRESGTGELFF.

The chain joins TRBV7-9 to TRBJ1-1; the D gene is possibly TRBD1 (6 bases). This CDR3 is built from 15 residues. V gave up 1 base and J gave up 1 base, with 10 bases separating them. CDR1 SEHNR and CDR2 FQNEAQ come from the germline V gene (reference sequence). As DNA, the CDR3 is TGTGCCAGCAGCTTAGACGACAGGCGGAACACTGAAGCTTTCTTT. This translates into CASSLDDRRNTEAFF.

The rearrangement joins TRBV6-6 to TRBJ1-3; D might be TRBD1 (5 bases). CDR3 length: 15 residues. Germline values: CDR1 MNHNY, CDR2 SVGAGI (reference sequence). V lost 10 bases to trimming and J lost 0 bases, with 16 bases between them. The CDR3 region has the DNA TGTGCCACCTCTCGGGGGGAGAGCTCTGGAAACACCATATATTTT. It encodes CATSRGESSGNTIYF.

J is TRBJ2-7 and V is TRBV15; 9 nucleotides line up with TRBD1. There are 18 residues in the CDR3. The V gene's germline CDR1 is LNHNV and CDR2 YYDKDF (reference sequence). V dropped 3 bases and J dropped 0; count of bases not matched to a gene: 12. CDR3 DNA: TGTGCCACCAGCAGGGGGACAGGGAGATGGGAAAGCTCCTACGAGCAGTACTTC. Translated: CATSRGTGRWESSYEQYF.

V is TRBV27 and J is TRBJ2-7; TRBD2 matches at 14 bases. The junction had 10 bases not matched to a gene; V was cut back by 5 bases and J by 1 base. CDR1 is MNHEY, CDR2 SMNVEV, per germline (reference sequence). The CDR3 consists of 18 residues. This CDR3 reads CASSPGLAGVTESYEQYF. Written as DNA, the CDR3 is TGTGCCAGCAGTCCGGGACTAGCGGGAGTAACGGAGTCCTACGAGCAGTACTTC.